This is a list of T cell receptor beta chains from one sample in a study of cytomegalovirus exposure and HLA in healthy donors. This table comes from immunoSEQ multiplex PCR, and its TCRdb copy is limited to in-frame clones, with some not included. Among 200,000 or so clones, roughly 80% were seen once, and the ten largest hold 2.9%. Sequencing was performed on PBMCs. The receptors were gathered from a man aged 25-40 years in good health and CMV-seronegative. Both conserved end residues are part of each CDR3. A D gene is named only where the DNA matches it firmly. Size is omitted from some rows. Given values are once, few, many or a class for expanded clones.

j_gene | abundance | v_gene | d_gene | len | CDR3nt | CDR3aa
TRBJ2-3 | NA | TRBV9 | NA | 15 | TGTGCCAGCAGGAAAGGAGCGGGCCCCACAGATACGCAGTATTTT | CASRKGAGPTDTQYF
TRBJ2-1 | NA | TRBV27 | NA | 14 | TGTGCCGGCTACAAGGGGGACTCCTACAATGAGCAGTTCTTC | CAGYKGDSYNEQFF
TRBJ2-6 | NA | TRBV18 | NA | 14 | TGTGCCAGCTCACCTAGCTCTGGGGCCAACGTCCTGACTTTC | CASSPSSGANVLTF
TRBJ2-2 | NA | TRBV11-2 | TRBD1 | 17 | TGTGCCAGCAGCTTAGGCCGGACAGGGGCTACCACCGGGGAGCTGTTTTTT | CASSLGRTGATTGELFF
TRBJ1-3 | NA | TRBV28 | TRBD1 | 16 | TGTGCCAGCGATAAGACAGGGTGGGGTACTGGAAACACCATATATTTT | CASDKTGWGTGNTIYF
TRBJ2-7 | NA | TRBV4-1 | TRBD1 | 15 | TGCGCCAGCAGCCCTAGGACAGGGGGCGAATACGAGCAGTACTTC | CASSPRTGGEYEQYF
TRBJ1-4 | once | TRBV28 | TRBD1 | 14 | TGTGCCAGCAGTCTGACAGGGCCTAATGAAAAACTGTTTTTT | CASSLTGPNEKLFF
TRBJ1-4 | few | TRBV6-6 | NA | 12 | TGTGCCAGCTCGAGAGTGAATGAAAAACTGTTTTTT | CASSRVNEKLFF
TRBJ1-1 | few | TRBV27 | NA | 15 | TGTGCCAGCAGTCGCCGAGGCCGCGGGGTCACTGAAGCTTTCTTT | CASSRRGRGVTEAFF
TRBJ2-3 | once | TRBV15 | NA | 18 | TGTGCCACCAGCAGAGATATGCAAGGGGTGGGTGGGACAGATACGCAGTATTTT | CATSRDMQGVGGTDTQYF
TRBJ2-7 | once | TRBV6-1 | TRBD1 | 13 | TGTGCCAGCAGTTTGGACAGGGGGTACGAGCAGTACTTC | CASSLDRGYEQYF
TRBJ1-6 | NA | TRBV10-3 | NA | 14 | TGTGCCATCAGCGTACAGGGACCTAATTCACCCCTCCACTTT | CAISVQGPNSPLHF
TRBJ2-7 | once | TRBV5-6 | TRBD1 | 16 | TGTGCCAGCAGCTTCCCAGGGGGCAAGAGGTCTTACGAGCAGTACTTC | CASSFPGGKRSYEQYF
TRBJ2-1 | NA | TRBV5-1 | TRBD2 | 16 | TGCGCCAGCAGCATGCCGGGACTAGCGGGGGCTAATGAGCAGTTCTTC | CASSMPGLAGANEQFF
TRBJ2-7 | NA | TRBV2 | TRBD2 | 16 | TGTGCCAGCACCGAGGGAGTAGCGGGGACCCTATACGAGCAGTACTTC | CASTEGVAGTLYEQYF
TRBJ1-3 | NA | TRBV2 | NA | 13 | TGTGCCAGCAGACAAAGCTCTGGAAACACCATATATTTT | CASRQSSGNTIYF
TRBJ1-5 | NA | TRBV28 | NA | 15 | TGTGCCAGCAGTTTAGGGGGGGCCCACAATCAGCCCCAGCATTTT | CASSLGGAHNQPQHF
TRBJ1-2 | NA | TRBV7-2 | TRBD1 | 16 | TGTGCCAGCCGACGCGGGACAGGACCCAACGGAGGGGGCTACACCTTC | CASRRGTGPNGGGYTF
TRBJ2-2 | NA | TRBV7-2 | NA | 14 | TGTGCCAGCAGCCGGAGGGACAGAAACGGGGAGCTGTTTTTT | CASSRRDRNGELFF
TRBJ1-1 | NA | TRBV19 | NA | 15 | TGTGCCAGTAGTATAGGGTCCGCGGGGCGAGGTCCAGCTTTCTTT | CASSIGSAGRGPAFF
TRBJ1-3 | NA | TRBV28 | TRBD1 | 15 | TGTGCCAGCAGTGCCGGGACAGGGGACGGAAACACCATATATTTT | CASSAGTGDGNTIYF
TRBJ1-1 | NA | TRBV6-5 | NA | 15 | TGTGCCAGCAGTTACGAGGGTATGGTGAACACTGAAGCTTTCTTT | CASSYEGMVNTEAFF
TRBJ2-1 | NA | TRBV7-9 | TRBD2 | 15 | TGTGCCAGCACCTGGACTAGCGGGGGGGGCGATGAGCAGTTCTTC | CASTWTSGGGDEQFF
TRBJ1-2 | NA | TRBV6-5 | NA | 14 | TGTGCCAGCAGTTACTCGATGTCTCGGGATGGCTACACCTTC | CASSYSMSRDGYTF
TRBJ2-3 | NA | TRBV29-1 | TRBD2 | 17 | TGCAGCGTCGCTAAAGGACTAGCGGGGGCGAGCACAGATACGCAGTATTTT | CSVAKGLAGASTDTQYF
TRBJ1-1 | NA | TRBV2 | NA | 13 | TGTGCCAGCAGTGATCAGGGCCTAACTGAAGCTTTCTTT | CASSDQGLTEAFF
TRBJ2-3 | NA | TRBV23-1 | NA | 16 | TGCGCCAGCATGGAACCCCTTCCCTTCCGGGGGGATACGCAGTATTTT | CASMEPLPFRGDTQYF